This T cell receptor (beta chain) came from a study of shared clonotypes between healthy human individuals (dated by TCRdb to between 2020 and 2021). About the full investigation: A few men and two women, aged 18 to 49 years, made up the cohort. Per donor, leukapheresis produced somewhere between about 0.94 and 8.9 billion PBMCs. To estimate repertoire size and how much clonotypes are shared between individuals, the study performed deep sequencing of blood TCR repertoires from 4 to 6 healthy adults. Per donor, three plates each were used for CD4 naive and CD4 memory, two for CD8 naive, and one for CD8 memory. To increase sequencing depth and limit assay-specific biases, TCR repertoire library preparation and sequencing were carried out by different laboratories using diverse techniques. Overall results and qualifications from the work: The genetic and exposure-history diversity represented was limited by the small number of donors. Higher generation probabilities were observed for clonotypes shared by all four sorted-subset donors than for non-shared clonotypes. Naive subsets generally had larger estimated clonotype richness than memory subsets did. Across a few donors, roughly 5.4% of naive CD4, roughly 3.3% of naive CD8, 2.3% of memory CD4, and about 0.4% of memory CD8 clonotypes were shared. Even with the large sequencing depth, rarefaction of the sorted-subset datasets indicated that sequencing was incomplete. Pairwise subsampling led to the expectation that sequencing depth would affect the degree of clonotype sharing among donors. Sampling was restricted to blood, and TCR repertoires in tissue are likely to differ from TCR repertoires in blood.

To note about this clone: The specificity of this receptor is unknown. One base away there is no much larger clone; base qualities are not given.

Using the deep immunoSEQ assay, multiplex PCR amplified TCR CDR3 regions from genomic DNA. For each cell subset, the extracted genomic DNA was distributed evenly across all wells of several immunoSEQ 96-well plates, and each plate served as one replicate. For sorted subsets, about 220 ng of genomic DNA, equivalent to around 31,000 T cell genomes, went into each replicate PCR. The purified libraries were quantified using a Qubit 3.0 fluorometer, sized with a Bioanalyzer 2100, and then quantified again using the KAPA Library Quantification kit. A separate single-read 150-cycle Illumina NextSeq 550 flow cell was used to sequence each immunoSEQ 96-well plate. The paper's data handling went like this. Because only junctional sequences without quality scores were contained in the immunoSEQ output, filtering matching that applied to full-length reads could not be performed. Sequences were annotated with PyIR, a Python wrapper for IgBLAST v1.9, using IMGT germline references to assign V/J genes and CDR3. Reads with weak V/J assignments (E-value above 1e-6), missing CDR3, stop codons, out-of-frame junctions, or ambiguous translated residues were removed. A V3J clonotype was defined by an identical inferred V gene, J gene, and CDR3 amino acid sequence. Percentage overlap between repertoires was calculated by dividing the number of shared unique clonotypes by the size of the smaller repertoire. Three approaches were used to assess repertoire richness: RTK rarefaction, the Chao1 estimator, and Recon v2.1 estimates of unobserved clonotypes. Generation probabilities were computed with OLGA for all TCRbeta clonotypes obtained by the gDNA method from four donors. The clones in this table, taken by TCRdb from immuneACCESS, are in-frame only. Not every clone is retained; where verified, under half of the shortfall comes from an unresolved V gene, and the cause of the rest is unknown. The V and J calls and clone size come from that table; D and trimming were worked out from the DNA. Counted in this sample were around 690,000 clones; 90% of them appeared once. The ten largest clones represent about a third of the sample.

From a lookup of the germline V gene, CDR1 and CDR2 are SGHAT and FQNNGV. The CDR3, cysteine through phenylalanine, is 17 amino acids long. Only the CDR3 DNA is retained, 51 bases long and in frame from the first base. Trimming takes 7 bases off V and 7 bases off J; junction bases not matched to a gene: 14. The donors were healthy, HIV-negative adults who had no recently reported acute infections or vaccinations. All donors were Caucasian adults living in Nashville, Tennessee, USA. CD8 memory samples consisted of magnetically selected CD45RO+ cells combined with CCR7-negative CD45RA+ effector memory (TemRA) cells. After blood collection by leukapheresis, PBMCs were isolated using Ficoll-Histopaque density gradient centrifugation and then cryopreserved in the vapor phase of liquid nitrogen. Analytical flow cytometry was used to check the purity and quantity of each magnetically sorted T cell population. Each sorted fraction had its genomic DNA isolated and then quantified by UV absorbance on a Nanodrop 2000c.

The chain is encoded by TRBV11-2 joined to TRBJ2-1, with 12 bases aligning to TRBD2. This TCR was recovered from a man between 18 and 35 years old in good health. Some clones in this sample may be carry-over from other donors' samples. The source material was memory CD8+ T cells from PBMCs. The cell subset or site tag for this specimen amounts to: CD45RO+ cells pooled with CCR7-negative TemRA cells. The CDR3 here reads CASTHPSGLAGRNEQFF. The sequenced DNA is TGTGCCAGCACCCACCCCTCCGGACTAGCGGGAAGGAATGAGCAGTTCTTC.